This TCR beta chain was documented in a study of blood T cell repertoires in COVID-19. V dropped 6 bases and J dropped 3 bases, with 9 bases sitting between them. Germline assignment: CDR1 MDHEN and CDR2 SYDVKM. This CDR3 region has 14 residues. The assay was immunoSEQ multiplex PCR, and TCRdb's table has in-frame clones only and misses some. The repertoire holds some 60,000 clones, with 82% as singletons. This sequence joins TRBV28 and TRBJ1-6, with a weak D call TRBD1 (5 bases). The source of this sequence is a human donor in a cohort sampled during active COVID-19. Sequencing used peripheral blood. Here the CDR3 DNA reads TGTGCCAGCAGCGCGCAGGGCTATAATTCACCCCTCCACTTT. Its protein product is CASSAQGYNSPLHF.